This T cell receptor beta chain stems from a study of human T cells and chemical hapten exposure (dated by TCRdb to the early 2020s). Background on the whole study: For sensitization, 2% DPC in acetone was applied to a roughly 2 cm by roughly 2 cm area of upper inner arm skin. Weekly therapeutic DPC doses were additionally applied to the scalp of patients throughout the roughly 24-week study period. Patch testing was done on the upper back using Finn chambers containing 0.01% DPC, and results were scored after 6 days according to International Contact Dermatitis Research Group standards. The patient cohort, mostly female, included alopecia areata with under or over 50% scalp involvement, alopecia totalis and alopecia universalis. Libraries were combined into a pool for sequencing, and differences in TCR yield between samples came mainly from small differences in library volumes within the pool. The study tracked peripheral blood TCR repertoire changes in vivo during primary and secondary sensitization to the hapten diphenylcyclopropenone (DPC) in alopecia patients. Blood samples were taken from patients before sensitization (week 0) and then at 2, 6 and about 24 weeks after DPC sensitization. Blood for TCR sequencing was provided by twenty-nine alopecia patients at one to four time points (pre-sensitization, 2, 6 and 24 weeks).

The sample's time point label is to be understood as: pre-sensitization, week 0. The sample's treatment or condition label, decoded: therapeutic diphenylcyclopropenone sensitization with weekly scalp DPC. At each patch-test visit, blood was drawn before the patch test was applied. To be eligible, patients had to be aged 18 to 70, diagnosed with alopecia and judged suitable for DPC therapy, while pregnant patients were excluded. Total RNA was isolated from unfractionated whole blood collected in Tempus Blood RNA tubes. Relative to germline, V is 3 bases shorter and J is 0 bases shorter, with 12 bases between their ends. The CDR3 sequence holds 16 residues, the cysteine and phenylalanine included. Only CDR3 DNA is held: 48 bases, read in frame from base 1. Libraries were made using RACE. Sequencing used a NextSeq 500. Library preparation attached unique molecular identifiers to individual cDNA molecules for quantitative, reproducible TCR counting. For every blood RNA sample, sequencing covered both the TCR alpha and TCR beta chains. For the original study's pipeline: A median of about 87,000 TCRs per sample was observed, with a range of about 20,000 to 750,000. The Decombinator software suite was used to annotate V, J and CDR3 in the TCR reads. To make PS versus PT1 abundance plots, every sample was subsampled to the same number of TCRs (28,000). TCRs were defined as expanded if absent before sensitization and observed at least eight times at the 2-week time point. Using fastp at Q25 and MiXCR, TCRdb reprocessed the public reads and kept productive beta chains. Each entry is one CDR3 protein sequence, shown with its most common DNA and genes. TCRdb, not the original authors, processed these V and J calls. The sample has under 65,000 distinct CDR3 sequences on record, 9.4% of them singletons. The ten largest clonotypes hold roughly 13% of the sample.

Here is what the overall study found, with its caveats: Because all patients had alopecia, a presumed autoimmune disease, the immune response of the patients might differ from that of healthy individuals. The number of PT1 expanded TCRs positively correlated with patch test score, significant at thresholds 8, 16 and 32 but not 4. No change with DPC sensitization was found in the number of TCRs above 1 in 1000 frequency, and no evidence of global repertoire structure alterations was found. Repeated subsampling changed both the strength of the expansion versus patch-test correlation and the threshold at which the correlation became significant. Expanded TCRs formed significantly more large CDR3 similarity clusters than pre-sensitization or healthy control sets, consistent with antigen-driven responses.

To note about this clonotype: Its recognized antigen is unknown. Per-nucleotide qualities are absent, and no much larger clonotype sits a single base away.

This clonotype was obtained from a woman aged 40 to 50 with alopecia areata. Some clones in this sample may be carry-over from other donors' samples. The starting material was whole blood, obtained in connection with sensitization to the hapten diphenylcyclopropenone (DPC). The sequence joins TRBV12-3 or TRBV12-4 to TRBJ1-3; too little of a D gene remains to name it. The sequenced DNA is TGTGCCAGCAGTTTGTGGTATGGGAGCTCTGGAAACACCATATATTTT. Its protein is CASSLWYGSSGNTIYF.